What follows are 21 T cell receptor beta chains derived from one specimen sequenced in a study of regulatory T cells in long-lasting Graves disease. The TCR beta library used iRepertoire HTBI primers with Arm-PCR amplification of CDR3. TCRdb recomputed calls from the multiplex PCR reads with MiXCR, one row per CDR3 protein. This table has roughly 350,000 distinct CDR3 sequences, 15% to 20% appearing once. Time point of the sample: newly diagnosed GD, antithyroid drugs for less than 3 months. PBMC RNA served as the TCR library source. This sample also appeared in a second study, on T cells in Graves' hyperthyroidism and ophthalmopathy.

The sample consisted of peripheral blood mononuclear cells (PBMCs), taken at new diagnosis, from a patient treated with antithyroid drugs. These receptors all stem from a young woman with Graves disease.

Many counts were recorded for this clonotype. The chain uses TRBV5-5 and TRBJ2-5, with 8 bases lining up with TRBD1. The CDR3 runs 14 residues. Germline V gene data show CDR1 as SGHKS and CDR2 as YYEKEE (reference sequence). J was trimmed by 1 base and V by 9 bases; bases with no gene match: 8. CDR3 bases: TGTGCCACGACAGGGGTTGGGTCCCAAGAGACCCAGTACTTC. Protein sequence: CATTGVGSQETQYF.

This clonotype occurred many times. V and J are TRBV3-1 and TRBJ1-5; D gene unclear. This CDR3 contains 15 residues. Between the trimmed V and J ends, which lost 6 bases and 5 bases, there was a span of 17 bases. The germline V gene has CDR1 LGHDT and CDR2 YNNKEL (reference sequence). CDR3: CASSREAAGYQPQHF. The CDR3 DNA sequence: TGTGCCAGCAGTCGTGAAGCGGCAGGATATCAGCCCCAGCATTTT.

This clonotype was picked up many times. The DNA of the CDR3 is TGTGCCAGCAGCTTAGTCCAAGCGGGGGGGCTGGAGACCCAGTACTTC. Its translation is CASSLVQAGGLETQYF. The rearrangement links TRBV11-2 to TRBJ2-5, with 10 bases that match TRBD2. The germline V gene has CDR1 SGHAT and CDR2 FQNNGV. The CDR3 consists of 16 residues. Trimming at V came to 1 base and at J to 5 bases, leaving 7 bases not matched to a gene.

The rearrangement uses TRBV19 and TRBJ2-1; weak D call: TRBD1 (6 bases). CDR1 LNHDA and CDR2 SQIVND come from the germline V gene (reference sequence). V gave up 4 bases and J gave up 2 bases, with 12 bases separating them. The CDR3 is 15 residues long. The CDR3 region is CASSTAGVTYNEQFF. The CDR3 DNA follows: TGTGCCAGTAGTACGGCAGGGGTAACCTACAATGAGCAGTTCTTC. The complete variable domain, with remaining parts taken from reference TRBV19 and TRBJ2-1, reads DGGITQSPKYLFRKEGQNVTLSCEQNLNHDAMYWYRQDPGQGLRLIYYSQIVNDFQKGDIAEGYSVSREKKESFPLTVTSAQKNPTAFYLCASSTAGVTYNEQFFGPGTRLTVL.

The V call is TRBV6-1, the J call TRBJ1-1; tentative D call: TRBD1 (6 bases). The germline gives CDR1 MNHNS, CDR2 SASEGT. Trimming cost V 10 bases and J 0 bases, with 15 bases left between them. CDR3 length equals 14 residues. In DNA form, the CDR3 reads TGTGCCACCCAGACAGGCTCCATGAACACTGAAGCTTTCTTT. It codes for CATQTGSMNTEAFF.

In this sample, this clonotype turned up many times. This sequence joins TRBV20-1 and TRBJ2-7; D is ambiguous. From germline, CDR1 is DFQATT and CDR2 SNEGSKA (reference sequence). The length of the CDR3 is 12 residues. The germline V and J ends were trimmed by 0 bases and 1 base, with 4 bases remaining between them. The DNA of the CDR3 is TGCAGTGCTAGAGATCGGTCCTACGAGCAGTACTTC. This encodes CSARDRSYEQYF.

This clonotype was picked up many times. The V gene is TRBV18, the J gene TRBJ1-1, with D perhaps TRBD1 (5 bases). V was shortened by 4 bases and J by 4 bases, with 13 bases between the two germline ends. In germline, CDR1 is KGHSH, CDR2 LQKENI. This CDR3 has 14 amino acids. CDR3 in DNA: TGTGCCAGCTCACTCTCAGGGAGGGGCACTGAAGCTTTCTTT. This codes for CASSLSGRGTEAFF.

This clonotype has a count of ten or more. The chain joins TRBV12-3 or TRBV12-4 to TRBJ1-1; no definite D call. CDR3 length: 14 residues. Trimming stripped 3 bases from V and 4 bases from J, with 12 bases between. CDR3 bases: TGTGCCAGCAGTTTGCCTTGGGGTCTCACTGAAGCTTTCTTT. Protein product: CASSLPWGLTEAFF.

The table lists this clonotype with many counts. Possible read error: a much larger clone is one base away. The chain is built from TRBV3-1 and TRBJ2-7; 10 bases agree with TRBD1. In germline, CDR1 is LGHDT, CDR2 YNNKEL (reference sequence). This CDR3 has 16 amino acids. The V gene end was trimmed by 5 bases and the J gene end by 6 bases; junction bases not matched to a gene: 13. For the CDR3, the DNA is TGTGCCAGCAGCTACGTCCCGAGACAGGGGGCGGGCGAGCAGTACTTC. This encodes CASSYVPRQGAGEQYF.

For this clonotype: A much larger clone lies a single base off, so this may be a read error. As the CDR3 is not closed by the conserved phenylalanine or tryptophan, this likely results from a read error. The rearrangement joins TRBV7-3 to TRBJ2-7; D ambiguous. From germline, CDR1 is SGHTA and CDR2 FQGTGA. CDR3 size: 11 residues. Trimming removed 5 bases at V and 3 bases at J, with 5 bases between. This CDR3 is CASSPNYEQYL. The CDR3 bases are TGTGCCAGCAGCCCCAACTACGAGCAGTACCTC.

At least ten counts were recorded for this clonotype. The J gene is TRBJ2-2, the V gene TRBV7-2; no clear D. The CDR3 sequence is 13 residues long. V shed 5 bases and J shed 3 bases, with 7 bases lying between them. CDR1 SGHTA and CDR2 FQGNSA come from the germline V gene. CDR3: CASSVIYTGELFF. CDR3 nucleotides: TGTGCCAGCAGCGTTATTTACACCGGGGAGCTGTTTTTT.

This clonotype was recorded a few times. This chain links TRBV30 with TRBJ1-1, with a possible D match to TRBD1 (6 bases). This CDR3 has 15 residues. Germline loops: CDR1 GTSNPN, CDR2 SVGIG (reference sequence). The V gene lost 2 bases and the J gene lost 0 bases, with 13 bases spanning the gap. This CDR3 reads CAWSSTRGMNTEAFF. The CDR3 DNA is TGTGCCTGGAGTTCGACCAGGGGTATGAACACTGAAGCTTTCTTT.

V and J are TRBV6-2 or TRBV6-3 and TRBJ2-5; TRBD1 matches at 10 bases. Losses at the gene ends were 5 bases for V and 2 bases for J; bases not matched to a gene: 5. Per the germline V gene, CDR1 is MNHEY and CDR2 is SVGEGT. The CDR3 spans 15 residues. The CDR3, as DNA: TGTGCCAGCAGTGCAAGACAGGGGGCTCAAGAGACCCAGTACTTC. This sequence encodes CASSARQGAQETQYF.

This chain connects TRBV10-3 to TRBJ1-1; 7 bases map to TRBD1. Germline values: CDR1 ENHRY, CDR2 SYGVKD. J lost 4 bases, V lost 4 bases, and 6 bases had no gene match. This CDR3 has 14 amino acids. The CDR3 DNA is TGTGCCATCAGTGGGATTAACAGGGGCACTGAAGCTTTCTTT. It is translated as CAISGINRGTEAFF.

In its sample, this clonotype was seen many times. This chain uses TRBV20-1 with TRBJ2-7; D may be TRBD1 (5 bases). V lost 3 bases, J lost 2 bases, and 14 bases lay in between. CDR1 is DFQATT, CDR2 SNEGSKA, per germline (reference sequence). CDR3 length: 14 residues. DNA for the CDR3: TGCAGTGCTAGGGGTCCAGGGAAACCCTACGAGCAGTACTTC. Protein: CSARGPGKPYEQYF.

This clonotype was detected ten times or more. The rearrangement uses TRBV7-6 and TRBJ1-1, with D unresolved. The germline V gene has CDR1 SGHVS and CDR2 FNYEAQ. This CDR3 has 15 amino acids. Trimming removed 1 base from V and 1 base from J, with 10 bases in between. CDR3 protein: CASSLGASGNTEAFF. CDR3 in DNA: TGTGCCAGCAGCTTAGGCGCTTCGGGGAACACTGAAGCTTTCTTT.

As for this clonotype: Given a far larger clone just one base away, this is likely a sequencing read error. V usage is TRBV20-1 and J usage is TRBJ2-1; possible D gene TRBD2, 5 bases. TRBJ2-5 matches the DNA end more closely, so the J call is doubtful. There are 14 residues in the CDR3. Germline V lookup: CDR1 DFQATT, CDR2 SNEGSKA (reference sequence). CDR3 sequence (DNA): TGCAGTGCTAGGCCCCGGATCGCGGGAGAGACCCAGTACTTC. Encoded protein: CSARPRIAGETQYF.

This clonotype was counted between two and nine times. The chain combines TRBV10-3 with TRBJ2-3; 9 positions agree with TRBD2. Germline V gene lookup returns CDR1 ENHRY and CDR2 SYGVKD. There are 13 residues in the CDR3. Trimming removed 10 bases from V and 4 bases from J; junction bases left unmatched: 6. The CDR3 reads CATYSGSADTQYF. CDR3 in DNA: TGTGCCACTTATAGCGGGAGTGCAGATACGCAGTATTTT.

This clonotype showed up just a few times. The chain couples TRBV7-9 to TRBJ1-2; D might be TRBD1 (6 bases). Germline CDR1 reads SEHNR; CDR2 reads FQNEAQ (reference sequence). V was trimmed by 3 bases and J by 6 bases, leaving 14 bases between them. The CDR3 is 14 amino acids. CDR3 sequence: CASSLNLQGNGYTF. The CDR3 DNA reads as TGTGCCAGCAGCTTGAACTTACAGGGAAATGGCTACACCTTC.

As concerns this clonotype: This may stem from a read error, because a much larger clone lies one nucleotide away. V gene TRBV13 combines with J gene TRBJ1-4; 7 bases are a match to TRBD1. CDR1 is PRHDT, CDR2 FYEKMQ, per germline (reference sequence). This CDR3 is built from 15 residues. The CDR3 region has the DNA TGTGCCGGCAGCACCCTACAGGGGCGCAACGAAAAACTGTTTTTT. Translating gives CAGSTLQGRNEKLFF.

V gene TRBV20-1 combines with J gene TRBJ2-7, with 8 bases identical to TRBD1. The germline V gene encodes CDR1 DFQATT and CDR2 SNEGSKA (reference sequence). Germline trimming cut 2 bases from V and 6 bases from J; bases unmatched to any gene: 6. This CDR3 contains 13 residues. CDR3 nucleotide sequence: TGCAGTGCTAGAAGGACAGGGCAGGGCGAGCAGTACTTC. It specifies CSARRTGQGEQYF.